This T cell receptor gamma chain was recorded in a study of gamma-delta T cells after stem cell transplantation. With regard to this clone: Mismatch with germline at one junction end may stem from a read error.

TCRdb redid clone calling on the RT-PCR reads using CATT. Here the sample spans roughly 1,200 gamma-chain clones, approximately 3% being singletons. This CDR3 has 17 residues. Germline CDR1 and CDR2: GITISATS and ISYDGTV (reference sequence). This TCR was sampled from a human donor. It is not recorded whose cells these are; they may come from a transplant donor. Sequencing used gamma-delta T cells. The rearrangement joins TRGV9 to TRGJP. CDR3: CALWDHRQELSKKIKVF. DNA of the CDR3: TGTGCCTTGTGGGACCACAGGCAAGAGTTGAGCAAAAAAATCAAGGTATTT.